This TCR beta chain was captured by sequencing in a study of shared clonotypes between healthy human individuals. Memory CD4+ cells were the fraction left after CD45RA+ naive selection. Measured with immunoSEQ multiplex PCR; TCRdb has only the in-frame clones, and not every one. The sample includes some 2,500,000 clones, approximately 93% seen only once; the top ten take 0.36%. Study-wide findings and caveats: The study found lower generation probabilities in non-shared clonotypes than in those shared by all four donors. Naive subsets generally had larger estimated richness than memory subsets.

Comments on this clone: The antigen is not known. One junction end disagrees with the germline gene, perhaps due to a read error.

The germline V gene encodes CDR1 SNHLY and CDR2 FYNNEI. The CDR3 length is 14 residues. The V call is TRBV2, the J call TRBJ2-4, with D maybe TRBD1 (5 bases). The clonotype originates from a man younger than 35 in good health. Some clones in this sample may be carry-over from other donors' samples. Sequencing was done on a sample of naive CD4+ T cells from PBMCs. Regarding subset: CD45RA+ positively selected. This CDR3 is CASSVARESNIQYF. The CDR3 DNA sequence: TGTGCCAGTAGTGTTGCCAGGGAAAGTAACATTCAGTACTTC.